This T cell receptor beta chain was found in a study of Tregs in tolerant kidney transplant recipients. The protocol was immunoSEQ multiplex PCR, while the TCRdb copy is restricted to in-frame clones and leaves out a portion. The sample yields 120,000 or so clones, about 90% seen once. The germline gives CDR1 MNHEY, CDR2 SVGAGI. This CDR3 is 13 amino acids long. V was shortened by 11 bases and J by 0 bases, with 11 bases between the two germline ends. Sequenced material: CD4+ T cells from blood. The receptor was isolated from a human donor in good health. The chain is built from TRBV6-5 and TRBJ2-1, with D possibly being TRBD2 (5 bases). The DNA of the CDR3 is TGTGCCGCCCGGAGGAGCTCCTACAATGAGCAGTTCTTC. It encodes CAARRSSYNEQFF.